This T cell receptor (beta chain) was retrieved from a study of tissue T cells after allogeneic stem cell transplantation. Study conclusions and caveats: Motif-based clustering found tissue-specific repertoire signatures shared across patients, though few clones were shared. Alloreactivity or antigen specificity of tissue TCRs was not determined; some clones might be host cells. Blood and spleen captured only part of the tissue TCR repertoire.

The CDR3 is 14 amino acids. V lost 4 bases to trimming and J lost 1 base, with 10 bases between them. Germline V lookup: CDR1 KGHPV, CDR2 FQNQEV (reference sequence). CDR3 sequences, V/J genes, frequencies and template counts came from survey-depth TCRbeta sequencing. The protocol was immunoSEQ multiplex PCR, while the TCRdb copy is restricted to in-frame clones and leaves out a portion. The top ten clones hold 15% to 20% of a sample with 4,500 to 5,000 clones, roughly 50% of them seen once. The time point denotes: mouse harvest day 14 after allogeneic transplant. The graft held 10^6 splenic CD5+ T cells and 10^7 T-cell-depleted bone marrow cells. A word on this clone: What it binds is not known. The gene names here belong to mouse. The read ends 1 residue shy of where the CDR3 ends; the end is completed using the germline J gene.

The rearrangement uses TRBV26 and TRBJ1-1; D perhaps matches TRBD1 (5 bases). Specimen: lymph node tissue. The receptor comes from a female BALB/c mouse given C57BL/6 T cells with graft-versus-host disease after an allogeneic hematopoietic cell transplant. Incomplete CDR3 DNA: TGTGCCAGCAGTCCCTCGGGGGGGAACACAGAAGTCTTC. Encoded protein: CASSPSGGNTEVF. The whole CDR3 is CASSPSGGNTEVFF.